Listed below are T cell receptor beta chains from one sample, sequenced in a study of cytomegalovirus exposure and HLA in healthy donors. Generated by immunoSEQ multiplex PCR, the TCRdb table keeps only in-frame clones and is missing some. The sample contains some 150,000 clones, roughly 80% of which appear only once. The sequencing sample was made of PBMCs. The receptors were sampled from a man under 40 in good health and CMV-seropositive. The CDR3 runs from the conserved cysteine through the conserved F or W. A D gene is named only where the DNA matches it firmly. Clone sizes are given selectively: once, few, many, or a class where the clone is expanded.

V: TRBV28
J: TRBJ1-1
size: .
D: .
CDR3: CASSLRGTEAFF
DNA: TGTGCCAGCAGTTTAAGGGGCACTGAAGCTTTCTTT

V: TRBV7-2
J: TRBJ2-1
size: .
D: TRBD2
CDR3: CASSLVGGSQEQFF
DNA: TGTGCCAGCAGCTTAGTTGGCGGGAGTCAGGAGCAGTTCTTC

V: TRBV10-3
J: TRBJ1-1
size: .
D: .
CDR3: CAISESGRAGEAFF
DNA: TGTGCCATCAGTGAGTCGGGGCGAGCAGGTGAAGCTTTCTTT

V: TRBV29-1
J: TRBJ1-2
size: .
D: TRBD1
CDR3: CSVVQGAWSGYTF
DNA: TGCAGCGTGGTACAGGGGGCATGGAGTGGCTACACCTTC

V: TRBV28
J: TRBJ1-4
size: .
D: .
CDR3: CASSSQQGNEKLFF
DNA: TGTGCCAGCAGTTCACAGCAGGGAAATGAAAAACTGTTTTTT

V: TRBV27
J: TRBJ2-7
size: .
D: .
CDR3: CASSLTRGFEQYF
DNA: TGTGCCAGCAGTCTCACAAGGGGGTTCGAGCAGTACTTC

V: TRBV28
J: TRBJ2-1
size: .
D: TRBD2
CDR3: CASRHGLAGGYNEQFF
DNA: TGTGCCAGCAGACACGGACTAGCGGGAGGTTACAATGAGCAGTTCTTC

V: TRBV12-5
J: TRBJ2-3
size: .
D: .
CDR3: CASGLVLRGTTDTQYF
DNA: TGTGCTAGTGGTTTGGTACTGAGGGGGACCACAGATACGCAGTATTTT

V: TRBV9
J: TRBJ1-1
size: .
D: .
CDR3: CASSVDDTGLAGNTEAFF
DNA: TGTGCCAGCAGCGTAGACGACACAGGGCTCGCAGGAAACACTGAAGCTTTCTTT

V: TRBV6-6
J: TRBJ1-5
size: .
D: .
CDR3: CASSSDQPQHF
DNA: TGTGCCAGCAGTTCGGATCAGCCCCAGCATTTT

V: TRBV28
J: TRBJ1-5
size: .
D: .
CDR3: CASSPDLRYSNQPQHF
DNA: TGTGCCAGCAGTCCAGATCTCCGTTATAGCAATCAGCCCCAGCATTTT

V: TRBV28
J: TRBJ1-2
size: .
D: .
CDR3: CASSTLGQNYGYTF
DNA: TGTGCCAGCAGCACGCTAGGACAGAACTATGGCTACACCTTC

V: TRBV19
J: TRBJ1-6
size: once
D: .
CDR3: CASSLSSYNSPLHF
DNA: TGTGCCAGTAGTTTGAGCTCCTATAATTCACCCCTCCACTTT

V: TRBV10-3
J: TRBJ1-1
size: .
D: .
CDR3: CAISETSSRGTEAFF
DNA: TGTGCCATCAGTGAGACGTCCTCAAGGGGGACTGAAGCTTTCTTT

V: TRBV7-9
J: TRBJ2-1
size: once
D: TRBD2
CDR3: CASSPSGRAYNEQFF
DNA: TGTGCCAGCAGCCCGAGCGGGAGGGCCTACAATGAGCAGTTCTTC

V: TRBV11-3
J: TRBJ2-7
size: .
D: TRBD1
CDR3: CASSFISWTGLYEQYF
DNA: TGTGCCAGCAGCTTTATTAGCTGGACAGGGTTGTACGAGCAGTACTTC

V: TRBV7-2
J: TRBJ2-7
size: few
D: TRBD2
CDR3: CASTAGGAYEQYF
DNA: TGTGCAAGCACCGCGGGAGGGGCCTACGAGCAGTACTTC

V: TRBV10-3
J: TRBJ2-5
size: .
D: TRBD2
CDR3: CAISESLAGGPETQYF
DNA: TGTGCCATCAGTGAGTCCCTAGCGGGAGGGCCGGAGACCCAGTACTTC

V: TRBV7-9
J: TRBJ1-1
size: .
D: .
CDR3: CASSFEDTEAFF
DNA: TGTGCCAGCAGCTTCGAGGACACTGAAGCTTTCTTT

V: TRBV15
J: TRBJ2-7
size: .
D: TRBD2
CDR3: CATSRDKASGTYEQYF
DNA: TGTGCCACCAGCAGAGATAAGGCTAGCGGGACCTACGAGCAGTACTTC

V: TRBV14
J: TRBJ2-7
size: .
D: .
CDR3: CASTSGSRQYF
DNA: TGTGCCAGTACTTCAGGGTCGCGGCAGTACTTC

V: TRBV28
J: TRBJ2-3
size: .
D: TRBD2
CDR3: CASFPNSGGTDTQYF
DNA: TGTGCCAGTTTCCCAAATAGCGGGGGCACAGATACGCAGTATTTT

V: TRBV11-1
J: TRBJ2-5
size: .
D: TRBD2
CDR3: CASSSPAGLAGGYETQYF
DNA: TGTGCCAGCAGCTCACCGGCGGGACTAGCGGGAGGGTATGAGACCCAGTACTTC

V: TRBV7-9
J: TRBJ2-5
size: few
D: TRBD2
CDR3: CASSSGLAGGETQYF
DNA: TGTGCCAGCAGCTCCGGGCTAGCGGGAGGGGAGACCCAGTACTTC

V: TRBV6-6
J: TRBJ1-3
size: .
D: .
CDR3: CASSATGFGNTIYF
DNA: TGTGCCAGCAGTGCTACAGGGTTCGGAAACACCATATATTTT

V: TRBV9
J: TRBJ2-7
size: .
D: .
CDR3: CASQKQGSSYEQYF
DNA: TGTGCCAGCCAGAAACAGGGCAGCTCCTACGAGCAGTACTTC

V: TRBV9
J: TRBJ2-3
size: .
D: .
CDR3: CASSVLQEPSTDTQYF
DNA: TGTGCCAGCAGCGTACTACAGGAACCTAGCACAGATACGCAGTATTTT

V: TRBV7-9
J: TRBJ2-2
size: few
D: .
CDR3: CASSYPIGGSFTGELFF
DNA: TGTGCCAGCAGCTACCCCATTGGGGGCTCTTTCACCGGGGAGCTGTTTTTT

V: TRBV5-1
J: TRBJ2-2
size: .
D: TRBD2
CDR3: CASSLSSGGPGELFF
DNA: TGCGCCAGCAGCTTGTCTAGCGGGGGCCCTGGGGAGCTGTTTTTT

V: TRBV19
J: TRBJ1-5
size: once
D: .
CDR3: CASSPGGGGARDNQPQHF
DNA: TGTGCCAGTAGTCCCGGCGGTGGGGGGGCGCGGGACAATCAGCCCCAGCATTTT

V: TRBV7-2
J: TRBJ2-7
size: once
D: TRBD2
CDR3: CASSSSGSGSYEQYF
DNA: TGTGCCAGCAGCAGTAGCGGGAGCGGTTCCTACGAGCAGTACTTC

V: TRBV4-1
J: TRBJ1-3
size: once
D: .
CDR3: CASSRAGQRFSGNTIYF
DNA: TGCGCCAGCAGCCGAGCCGGACAGCGCTTCTCTGGAAACACCATATATTTT

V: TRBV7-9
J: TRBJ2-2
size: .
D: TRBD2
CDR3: CASSSSGRTNTGELFF
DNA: TGTGCCAGCAGCTCGAGCGGGAGGACGAACACCGGGGAGCTGTTTTTT

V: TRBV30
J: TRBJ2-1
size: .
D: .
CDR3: CAWSVLGAQGNEQFF
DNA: TGTGCCTGGAGTGTACTGGGGGCCCAGGGGAATGAGCAGTTCTTC

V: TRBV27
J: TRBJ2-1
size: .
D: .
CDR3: CASSPLAERGYNEQFF
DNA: TGTGCCAGCAGCCCCTTAGCGGAGAGGGGTTACAATGAGCAGTTCTTC

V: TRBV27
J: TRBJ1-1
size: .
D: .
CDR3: CASISRREGGRPNTEALF
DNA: TGTGCCAGCATTAGTCGCAGGGAGGGTGGACGCCCGAACACTGAAGCTCTCTTT

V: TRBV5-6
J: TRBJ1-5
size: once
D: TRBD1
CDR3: CASSQGTGGNQPQHF
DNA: TGTGCCAGCAGCCAGGGGACAGGGGGCAATCAGCCCCAGCATTTT

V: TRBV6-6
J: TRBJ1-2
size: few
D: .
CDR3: CASTAMVRPANYGYTF
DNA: TGTGCCAGCACCGCAATGGTGCGGCCAGCTAACTATGGCTACACCTTC

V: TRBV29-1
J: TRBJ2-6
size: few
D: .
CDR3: CSVGSGGSGANVLTF
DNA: TGCAGCGTTGGTTCAGGAGGTTCTGGGGCCAACGTCCTGACTTTC

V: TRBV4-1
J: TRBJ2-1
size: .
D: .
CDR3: CASSNRPSTYNEQFF
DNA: TGCGCCAGCAGTAACAGACCGAGCACCTACAATGAGCAGTTCTTC

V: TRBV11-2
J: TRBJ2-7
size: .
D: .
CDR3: CASSFTGNSYEQYF
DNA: TGTGCCAGCAGCTTTACAGGGAACTCCTACGAGCAGTACTTC

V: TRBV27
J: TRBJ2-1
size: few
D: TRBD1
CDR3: CASSYPRGQGSYNEQFF
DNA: TGTGCCAGCAGTTATCCCCGCGGACAGGGGTCCTACAATGAGCAGTTCTTC

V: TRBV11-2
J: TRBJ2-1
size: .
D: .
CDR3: CASSYTSQRARYNEQFF
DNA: TGTGCCAGCAGCTACACGTCCCAGCGGGCGCGCTACAATGAGCAGTTCTTC

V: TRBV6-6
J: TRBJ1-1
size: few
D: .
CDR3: CASSLTGNTEAFF
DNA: TGTGCCAGCAGTCTAACAGGGAACACTGAAGCTTTCTTT

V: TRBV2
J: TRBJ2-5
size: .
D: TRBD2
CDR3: CASRFGTTRGEQYF
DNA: TGTGCCAGCCGATTTGGGACTACTCGCGGGGAGCAGTACTTC

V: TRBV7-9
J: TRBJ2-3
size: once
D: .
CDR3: CASSLAADTQYF
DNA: TGTGCCAGCAGCTTGGCGGCAGATACGCAGTATTTT

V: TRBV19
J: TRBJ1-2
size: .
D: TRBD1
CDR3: CASRRTGGDYGYTF
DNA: TGTGCCAGTAGGCGGACAGGCGGCGACTATGGCTACACCTTC

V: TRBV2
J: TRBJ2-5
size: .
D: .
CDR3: CASRPGEETQYF
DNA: TGTGCCAGCAGGCCGGGAGAAGAGACCCAGTACTTC

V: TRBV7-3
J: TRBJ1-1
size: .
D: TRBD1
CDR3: CASSSGGLATEAFF
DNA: TGTGCCAGCAGCTCAGGGGGGCTGGCCACTGAAGCTTTCTTT

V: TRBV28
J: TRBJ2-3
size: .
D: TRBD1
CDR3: CASSLGTGEVVDTQYF
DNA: TGTGCCAGCAGTCTCGGGACAGGGGAAGTGGTGGATACGCAGTATTTT

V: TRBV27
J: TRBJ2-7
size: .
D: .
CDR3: CASRAGVYSYEQYF
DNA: TGTGCCAGCAGGGCCGGGGTGTACTCCTACGAGCAGTACTTC